The clone carrying this T cell receptor beta chain was seen many times. Its target is unknown. The beta constant-region primer was an equimolar mix of two oligonucleotides covering TRBC1 and TRBC2. TCRdb processed the UMI-ligation and nested PCR reads anew with MiXCR; each CDR3 protein has one entry. The sample has around 30,000 distinct CDR3 sequences; approximately 12% are singletons. Overnight CMV lysate stimulation of fresh PBMCs defined donor CMV status by CD4+ IFNgamma. CD45RA-CD27- cells were effector memory; CD45RA+CD27- cells were EMRA. The J segment lost 0 bases and the V segment lost 5 bases, leaving 7 bases of the junction unmatched. The CDR3 extends over 17 amino acids. CDR1 and CDR2 from the germline V gene are PRHDT and FYEKMQ (reference sequence). The sample belongs to a study of naive and memory T cell subsets. Overall study results and limits: Naive and memory repertoire findings lacked a ground truth for validation. RNA-based TCR counts may shift with T cell activation and differentiation.

This clonotype was sampled from a human donor in good health. This chain joins TRBV13 and TRBJ2-1, with 10 bases matching TRBD1. Source material: effector memory CD4+ T cells from blood. Sample subset: effector memory, CD45RA- CD27-. The CDR3 spells CASSHRDRGRSYNEQFF. CDR3 nucleotides: TGTGCCAGCAGCCACCGGGACAGGGGTCGCTCCTACAATGAGCAGTTCTTC.